These 4 T cell receptor beta chains originate from one sample sequenced in a study of T cell responses to AZD1222 COVID-19 vaccine. Only in-frame clones appear in the TCRdb table, and some are missing; sequencing was by immunoSEQ multiplex PCR. The sample lists 130,000 or so clones, 85% to 90% seen once, with around 30% in the top ten. Sample: peripheral blood, taken on day 0 of AZD1222 vaccination. The receptor source for this set is an adult in good health.

This chain links TRBV3-1 (or the pseudogene TRBV3-2) with TRBJ1-3, with TRBD1 as a possible D gene (5 bases). Trimming left V 3 bases short and J 5 bases short, with 17 bases between. Germline lookup yields CDR1 LGHDT and CDR2 YNNKEL (reference sequence). The CDR3 is made up of 16 amino acids. CDR3 residues: CASSQLGAGYRNTIYF. The DNA for the CDR3 is TGTGCCAGCAGCCAGCTTGGGGCAGGGTACAGAAACACCATATATTTT.

The chain is built from TRBV7-8 and TRBJ2-5; D is unclear. There are 13 residues in the CDR3. The V end lost 3 bases, the J end lost 2 bases, and 7 bases lay between the germline ends. Germline-derived CDR1 and CDR2 are SGHVS and FQNEAQ. CDR3 sequence reads: CASSFSRQETQYF. CDR3 nucleotide sequence: TGTGCCAGCAGCTTCTCCAGGCAAGAGACCCAGTACTTC.

This clone has a single count. The chain links TRBV2 to TRBJ2-7; maybe TRBD1 (5 bases). Trimming cost V 8 bases and J 0 bases, with 17 bases left between them. The germline gives CDR1 SNHLY, CDR2 FYNNEI. The CDR3 contains 15 residues. The chain's CDR3 is CASRPYHDSSYEQYF. The CDR3 coding sequence is TGTGCCAGCCGACCTTATCACGACAGCTCCTACGAGCAGTACTTC.

The chain couples TRBV5-1 to TRBJ2-1, with 9 nucleotides matching TRBD1. The CDR3 length is 13 residues. J lost 6 bases, V lost 4 bases, and 2 bases had no gene match. CDR1 is SGHRS, CDR2 YFSETQ, per germline. The CDR3 protein is CASSGTGRNEQFF. In DNA form, the CDR3 reads TGCGCCAGCAGCGGGACAGGGCGCAATGAGCAGTTCTTC.